What follows are 7 T cell receptor beta chains derived from one specimen sequenced in a study of cytomegalovirus exposure and HLA in healthy donors. The study ran its PCR with 60 Vbeta and 13 Jbeta primers. The protocol was immunoSEQ multiplex PCR, while the TCRdb copy is restricted to in-frame clones and leaves out a portion. The table includes some 150,000 clones, 75% to 90% detected once. The sample comprised PBMCs. These receptors were collected from a woman aged 45 to 65 in good health and CMV-seropositive.

The chain has TRBV27 and TRBJ2-7; 8 bases map to TRBD2. The CDR3 is 15 amino acids. J was trimmed by 4 bases and V by 4 bases; bases with no gene match: 9. Germline V gene lookup returns CDR1 MNHEY and CDR2 SMNVEV (reference sequence). The CDR3 is CASSSIGRASYEQYF. The CDR3 DNA reads TGTGCCAGCAGTTCGATCGGGAGGGCCTCTTACGAGCAGTACTTC.

J is TRBJ1-2 and V is TRBV6-5; 7 positions match TRBD1. This CDR3 contains 14 residues. The germline CDR1 and CDR2 sequences are MNHEY and SVGAGI. Germline trimming cut 5 bases from V and 7 bases from J; bases unmatched to any gene: 10. CDR3 protein: CASSTYRDSPGYTF. The CDR3 DNA reads as TGTGCCAGCAGTACATACCGGGACAGCCCTGGCTACACCTTC.

The V and J genes are TRBV5-4 and TRBJ1-1; D not certain. CDR1 SGHNT and CDR2 YYREEE come from the germline V gene (reference sequence). The CDR3 totals 14 residues. The germline V and J ends were trimmed by 2 bases and 2 bases, with 10 bases remaining between them. Written as DNA, the CDR3 is TGTGCCAGCAGCTTATCCTACCGTAACACTGAAGCTTTCTTT. Translation: CASSLSYRNTEAFF.

This clone occurred a few times. The V and J genes are TRBV4-1 and TRBJ2-5, with 10 bases fitting TRBD2. CDR1 is MGHRA, CDR2 YSYEKL, per germline. The trim removed 1 base at V and 3 bases at J, leaving 11 bases unmatched. The CDR3 contains 18 residues. The CDR3 bases are TGCGCCAGCAGCCAAGGTCTCTTAACTAGCGGGGTGAAAGAGACCCAGTACTTC. Protein sequence: CASSQGLLTSGVKETQYF.

The chain combines TRBV5-4 with TRBJ2-1; TRBD2 matches 7 bases. Germline V gene lookup returns CDR1 SGHNT and CDR2 YYREEE (reference sequence). V lost 7 bases, J lost 0 bases, and 1 base stayed unmatched. This CDR3 has 13 amino acids. The chain's CDR3 is CASGDYSYNEQFF. In nucleotides, the CDR3 is TGTGCCAGCGGGGACTACTCCTACAATGAGCAGTTCTTC.

V is TRBV9 and J is TRBJ2-2; TRBD2 matches at 10 bases. After removal of 4 bases from V and 1 base from J, the junction contained 4 bases not matched to a gene. CDR3 size: 16 residues. Looked up from germline, CDR1 is SGDLS and CDR2 is YYNGEE. The CDR3 sequence is CASSPRTSGNTGELFF. The CDR3 region has the DNA TGTGCCAGCAGCCCACGGACTAGCGGGAACACCGGGGAGCTGTTTTTT.

This clone has only a few counts. The rearrangement joins TRBV4-1 to TRBJ2-7, with 10 bases matching TRBD2. The germline gives CDR1 MGHRA, CDR2 YSYEKL. After removal of 0 bases from V and 2 bases from J, the junction contained 10 bases not matched to a gene. The CDR3 has 18 amino acids. CDR3 nucleotide sequence: TGCGCCAGCAGCCAAGATGCTAGCGGGAGCGGATACACCTACGAGCAGTACTTC. It codes for CASSQDASGSGYTYEQYF.